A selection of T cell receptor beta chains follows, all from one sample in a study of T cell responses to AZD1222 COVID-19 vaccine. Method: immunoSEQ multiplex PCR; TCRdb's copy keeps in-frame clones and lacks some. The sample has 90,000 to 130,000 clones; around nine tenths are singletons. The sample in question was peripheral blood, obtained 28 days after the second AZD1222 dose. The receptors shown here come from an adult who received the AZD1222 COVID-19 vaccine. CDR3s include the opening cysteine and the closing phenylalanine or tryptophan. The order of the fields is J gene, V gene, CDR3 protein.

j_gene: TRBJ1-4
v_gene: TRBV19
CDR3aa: CATSVTGRGEKLFF

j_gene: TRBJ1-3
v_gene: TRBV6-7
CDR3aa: CASSLRRLSGNTIYF

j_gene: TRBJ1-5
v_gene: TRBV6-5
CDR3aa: CASSSTGANQPQHF

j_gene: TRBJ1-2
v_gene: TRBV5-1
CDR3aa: CASSDRQGVNYGYTF

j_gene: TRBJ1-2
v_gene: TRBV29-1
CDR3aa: CSVPMPPHMRSYTF

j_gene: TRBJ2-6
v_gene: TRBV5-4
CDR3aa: CASSPPGQGPSGANVLTF

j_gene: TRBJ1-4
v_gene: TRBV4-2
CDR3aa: CASSQGQVKLFF

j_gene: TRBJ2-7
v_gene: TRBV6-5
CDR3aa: CASSSRTSGNYEQYF

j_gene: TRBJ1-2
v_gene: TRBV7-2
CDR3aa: CASSLGGGRGANYGYTF

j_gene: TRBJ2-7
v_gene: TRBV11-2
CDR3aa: CASSSLEGVYEQYF

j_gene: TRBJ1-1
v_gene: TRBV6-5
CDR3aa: CASSSGTGFGAFF

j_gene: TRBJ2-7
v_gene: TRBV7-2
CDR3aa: CASSLVGQGSYEQYF

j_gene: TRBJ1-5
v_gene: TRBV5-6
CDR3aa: CASSSRERNQPQHF

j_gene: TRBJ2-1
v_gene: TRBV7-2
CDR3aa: CASSLSLGWGEQFF

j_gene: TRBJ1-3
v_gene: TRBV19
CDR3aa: CASSTYGNTIYF

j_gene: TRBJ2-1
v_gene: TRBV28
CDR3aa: CASSPGGSYNEQFF

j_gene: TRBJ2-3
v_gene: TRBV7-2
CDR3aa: CASSPSGGYTDTQYF

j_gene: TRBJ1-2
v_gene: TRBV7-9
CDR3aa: CASSFPNYGYTF

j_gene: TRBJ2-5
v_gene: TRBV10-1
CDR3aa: CASSVGSGDQETQYF

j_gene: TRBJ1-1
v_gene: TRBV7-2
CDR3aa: CASAIPGRLNTEAFF

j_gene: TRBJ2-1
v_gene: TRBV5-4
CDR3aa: CASSLDVSPTNEQFF

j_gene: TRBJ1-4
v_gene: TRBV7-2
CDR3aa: CASSPVRGRPNEKLFF

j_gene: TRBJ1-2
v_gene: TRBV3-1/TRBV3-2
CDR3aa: CASSPPGQEYYGYTF

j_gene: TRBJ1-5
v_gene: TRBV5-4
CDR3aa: CASSTGVGSQPQHF

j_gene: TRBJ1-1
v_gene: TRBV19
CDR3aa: CASNPRGRPGTEAFF

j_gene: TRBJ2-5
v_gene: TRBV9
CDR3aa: CAREIRRTFNTETQYF

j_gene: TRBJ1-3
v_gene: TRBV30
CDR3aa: CAWSRDRDRGSGNTIYF

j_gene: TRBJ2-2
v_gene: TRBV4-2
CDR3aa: CASSLRTGGTGELFF

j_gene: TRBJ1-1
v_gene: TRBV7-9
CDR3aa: CASSLMVDTEAFF

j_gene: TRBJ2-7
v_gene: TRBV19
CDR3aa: CASSINLEQGYEQYF

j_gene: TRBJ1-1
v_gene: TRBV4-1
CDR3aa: CASSLRGQGPEAFF

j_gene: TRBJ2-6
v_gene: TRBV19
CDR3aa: CASSIRTGGASGANVLTF

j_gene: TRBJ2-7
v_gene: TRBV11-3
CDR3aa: CASSLKASGGQYEQYF

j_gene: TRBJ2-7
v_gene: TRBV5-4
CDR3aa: CASSSGTGPYEQYF

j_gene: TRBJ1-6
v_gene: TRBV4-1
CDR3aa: CASSPRDSNSPLHF